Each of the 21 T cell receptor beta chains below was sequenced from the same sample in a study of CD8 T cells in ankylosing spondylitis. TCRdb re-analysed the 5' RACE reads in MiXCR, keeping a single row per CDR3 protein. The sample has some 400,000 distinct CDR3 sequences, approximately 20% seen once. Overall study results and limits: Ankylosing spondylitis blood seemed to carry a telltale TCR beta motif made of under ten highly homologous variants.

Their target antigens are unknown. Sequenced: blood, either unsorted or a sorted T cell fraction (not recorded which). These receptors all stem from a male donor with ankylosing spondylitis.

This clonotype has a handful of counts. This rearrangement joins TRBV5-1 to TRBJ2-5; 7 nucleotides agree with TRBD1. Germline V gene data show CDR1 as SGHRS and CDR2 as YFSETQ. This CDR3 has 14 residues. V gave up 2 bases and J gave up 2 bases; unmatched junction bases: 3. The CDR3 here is CASSFRQGQETQYF. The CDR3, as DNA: TGCGCCAGCAGCTTCCGACAGGGTCAAGAGACCCAGTACTTC.

Written as DNA, the CDR3 is TGTGCCAGTAGTATTCGAGACAGTACGGCCTACGAGCAGTACTTC. Its translation: CASSIRDSTAYEQYF. The V call is TRBV19, the J call TRBJ2-7; D is perhaps TRBD1 (5 bases). With 3 bases removed from V and 2 bases from J, the gap between germline ends came to 14 bases. The CDR3 extends over 15 amino acids. Looked up from germline, CDR1 is LNHDA and CDR2 is SQIVND (reference sequence).

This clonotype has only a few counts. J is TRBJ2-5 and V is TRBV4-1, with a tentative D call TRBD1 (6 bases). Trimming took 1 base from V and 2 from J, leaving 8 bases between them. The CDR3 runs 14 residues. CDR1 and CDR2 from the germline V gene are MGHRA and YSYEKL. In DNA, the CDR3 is TGCGCCAGCAGCCAAGGACAGGCTCAAGAGACCCAGTACTTC. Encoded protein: CASSQGQAQETQYF.

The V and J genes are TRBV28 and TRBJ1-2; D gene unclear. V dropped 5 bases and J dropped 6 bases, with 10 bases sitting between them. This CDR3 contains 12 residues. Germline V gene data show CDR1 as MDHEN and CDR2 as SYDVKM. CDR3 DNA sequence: TGTGCCAGCAGTGCTGGGGTCAATGGCTACACCTTC. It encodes CASSAGVNGYTF.

The CDR3 DNA is TGCGCCAGCAGCTTGGTGACTCATCATAGCACAGATACGCAGTATTTT. Amino acids: CASSLVTHHSTDTQYF. The chain employs TRBV5-1 and TRBJ2-3; unclear D gene. Trimming pared 0 bases from V and 0 bases from J, leaving 11 bases between. The CDR3 is 16 amino acids. CDR1 is SGHRS and CDR2 is YFSETQ in the germline V gene.

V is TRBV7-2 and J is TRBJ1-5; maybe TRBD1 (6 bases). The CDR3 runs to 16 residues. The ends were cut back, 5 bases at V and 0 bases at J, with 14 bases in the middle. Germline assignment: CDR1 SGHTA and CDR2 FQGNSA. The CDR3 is CASSGPEGVSNQPQHF. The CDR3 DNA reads TGTGCCAGCAGCGGACCCGAGGGGGTTAGCAATCAGCCCCAGCATTTT.

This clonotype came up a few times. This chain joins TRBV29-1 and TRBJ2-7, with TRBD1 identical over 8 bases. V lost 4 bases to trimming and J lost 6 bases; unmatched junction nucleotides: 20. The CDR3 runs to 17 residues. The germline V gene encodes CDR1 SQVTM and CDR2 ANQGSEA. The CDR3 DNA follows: TGCAGCGTTGGTCCCGGGACTCCAGGACAGGGTGTAAGCGAGCAGTACTTC. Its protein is CSVGPGTPGQGVSEQYF.

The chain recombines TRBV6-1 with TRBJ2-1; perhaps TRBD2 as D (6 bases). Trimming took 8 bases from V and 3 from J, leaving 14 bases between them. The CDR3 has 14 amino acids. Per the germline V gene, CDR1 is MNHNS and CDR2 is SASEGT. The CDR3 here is CASGRDFNYNEQFF. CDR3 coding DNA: TGTGCCAGCGGCAGGGACTTTAACTACAATGAGCAGTTCTTC.

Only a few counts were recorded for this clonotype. The CDR3 DNA follows: TGCGCCAGCAGCCAAGATGAGACTAGCGGGACCTCCTTGGCCCAGTACTTC. Translated, it gives CASSQDETSGTSLAQYF. The chain is built from TRBV4-1 and TRBJ2-5; TRBD2 agrees at 11 bases. CDR1 and CDR2 from the germline V gene are MGHRA and YSYEKL. The CDR3 runs 17 residues. The J segment lost 9 bases and the V segment lost 0 bases, leaving 12 bases of the junction unmatched.

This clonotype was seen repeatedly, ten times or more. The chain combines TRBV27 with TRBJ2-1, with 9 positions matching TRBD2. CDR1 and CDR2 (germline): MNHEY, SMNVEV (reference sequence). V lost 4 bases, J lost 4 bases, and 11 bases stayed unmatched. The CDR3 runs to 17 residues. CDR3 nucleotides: TGTGCCAGCAGTTCATCGAGGGGACTAGCCGTTTACAATGAGCAGTTCTTC. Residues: CASSSSRGLAVYNEQFF.

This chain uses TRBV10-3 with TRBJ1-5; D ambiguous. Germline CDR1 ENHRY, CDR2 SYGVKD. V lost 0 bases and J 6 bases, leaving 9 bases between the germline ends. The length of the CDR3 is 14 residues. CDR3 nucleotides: TGTGCCATCAGTGAGTCGAGGTATTCTCAGCCCCAGCATTTT. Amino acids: CAISESRYSQPQHF.

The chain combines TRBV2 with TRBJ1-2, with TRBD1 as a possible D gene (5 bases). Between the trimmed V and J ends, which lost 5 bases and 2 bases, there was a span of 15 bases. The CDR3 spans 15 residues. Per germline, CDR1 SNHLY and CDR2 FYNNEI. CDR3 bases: TGTGCCAGCAGTTTCGCAGGGTCCCCGAACTATGGCTACACCTTC. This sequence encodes CASSFAGSPNYGYTF.

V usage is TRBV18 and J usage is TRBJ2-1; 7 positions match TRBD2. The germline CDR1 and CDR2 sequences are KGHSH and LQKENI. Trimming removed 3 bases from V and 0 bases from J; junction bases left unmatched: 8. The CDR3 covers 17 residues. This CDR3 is CASSPQWGGGSYNEQFF. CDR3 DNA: TGTGCCAGCTCACCCCAATGGGGGGGAGGCTCCTACAATGAGCAGTTCTTC.

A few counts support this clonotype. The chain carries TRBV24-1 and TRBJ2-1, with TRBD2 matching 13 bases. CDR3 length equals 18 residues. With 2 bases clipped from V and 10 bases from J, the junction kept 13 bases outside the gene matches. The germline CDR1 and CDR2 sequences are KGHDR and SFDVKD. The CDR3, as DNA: TGTGCCACCAGTGATTCTTCGGGGGGACTAGCGGGACGGGCGGAGCAGTTCTTC. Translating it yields CATSDSSGGLAGRAEQFF.

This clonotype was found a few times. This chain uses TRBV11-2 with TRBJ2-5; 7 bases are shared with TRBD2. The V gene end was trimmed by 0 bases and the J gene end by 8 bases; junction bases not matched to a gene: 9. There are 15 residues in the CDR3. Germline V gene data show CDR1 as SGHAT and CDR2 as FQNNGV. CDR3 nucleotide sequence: TGTGCCAGCAGCTTAGATTCGGGGGAGGGAGTCACCCAGTACTTC. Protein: CASSLDSGEGVTQYF.

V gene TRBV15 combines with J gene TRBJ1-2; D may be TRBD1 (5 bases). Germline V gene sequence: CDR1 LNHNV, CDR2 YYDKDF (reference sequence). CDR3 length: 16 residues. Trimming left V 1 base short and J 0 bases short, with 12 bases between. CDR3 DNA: TGTGCCACCAGCAGAGCGGGGCGCCAAGCTAACTATGGCTACACCTTC. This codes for CATSRAGRQANYGYTF.

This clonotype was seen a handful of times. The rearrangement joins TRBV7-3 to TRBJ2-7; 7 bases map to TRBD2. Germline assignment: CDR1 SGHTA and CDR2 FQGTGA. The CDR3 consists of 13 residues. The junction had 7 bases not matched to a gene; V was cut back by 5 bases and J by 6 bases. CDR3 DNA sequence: TGTGCCAGCAGCATCTCGGCGGGAGTCGAGCAGTACTTC. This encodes CASSISAGVEQYF. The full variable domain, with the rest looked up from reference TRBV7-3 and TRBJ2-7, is GAGVSQTPSNKVTEKGKYVELRCDPISGHTALYWYRQSLGQGPEFLIYFQGTGAADDSGLPNDRFFAVRPEGSVSTLKIQRTERGDSAVYLCASSISAGVEQYFGPGTRLTVT.

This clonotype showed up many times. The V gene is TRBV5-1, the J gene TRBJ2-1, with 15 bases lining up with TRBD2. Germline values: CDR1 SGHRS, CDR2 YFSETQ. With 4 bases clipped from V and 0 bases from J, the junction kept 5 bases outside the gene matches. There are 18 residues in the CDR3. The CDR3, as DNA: TGCGCCAGCAGCCTGGGACTAGCGGGAGGTTACTCCTACAATGAGCAGTTCTTC. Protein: CASSLGLAGGYSYNEQFF.

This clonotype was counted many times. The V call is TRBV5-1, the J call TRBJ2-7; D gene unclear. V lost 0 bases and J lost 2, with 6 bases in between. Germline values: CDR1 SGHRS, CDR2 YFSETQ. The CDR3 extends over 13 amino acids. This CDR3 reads CASSLEATYEQYF. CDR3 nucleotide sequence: TGCGCCAGCAGCTTGGAAGCTACCTACGAGCAGTACTTC.

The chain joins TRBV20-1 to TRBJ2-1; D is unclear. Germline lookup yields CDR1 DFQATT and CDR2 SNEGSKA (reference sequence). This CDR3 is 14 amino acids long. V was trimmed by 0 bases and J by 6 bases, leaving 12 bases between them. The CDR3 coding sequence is TGCAGTGCTAGAGATCCAGTGCGGCGCAATGAGCAGTTCTTC. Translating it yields CSARDPVRRNEQFF.

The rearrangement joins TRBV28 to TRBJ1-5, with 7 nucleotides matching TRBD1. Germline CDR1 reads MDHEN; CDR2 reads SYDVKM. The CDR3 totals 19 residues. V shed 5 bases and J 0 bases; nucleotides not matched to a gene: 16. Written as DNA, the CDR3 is TGTGCCAGCAGTACCAGTCTTGACAGGGTGGCATATAGCAATCAGCCCCAGCATTTT. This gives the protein CASSTSLDRVAYSNQPQHF.